The clone carrying this T cell receptor beta chain came up a few times. Its specificity is not known. Healthy bone marrow donors made up the cohort. These data belong to a study of cytomegalovirus exposure and HLA in healthy donors. CDR3 size: 15 residues. Trimming left V 3 bases short and J 1 base short, with 11 bases between. CDR1 is SGDLS, CDR2 YYNGEE, per germline. Notes on the study in general: Later genetic work tied a missense DCLRE1C variant to beta-chain V and J trimming.

It was with 60 Vbeta and 13 Jbeta primers that the PCR ran. Only in-frame clones appear in the TCRdb table, and some are missing; sequencing was by immunoSEQ multiplex PCR. This table holds roughly 180,000 clones, roughly four fifths found once. The genes are TRBV9 and TRBJ2-1; D remains ambiguous. The origin of this receptor is a female donor in good health and CMV-seronegative. Sequences were obtained from PBMCs. The CDR3 loop is CASSASGLSYNEQFF. CDR3 bases: TGTGCCAGCAGCGCGTCAGGCCTGTCCTACAATGAGCAGTTCTTC.